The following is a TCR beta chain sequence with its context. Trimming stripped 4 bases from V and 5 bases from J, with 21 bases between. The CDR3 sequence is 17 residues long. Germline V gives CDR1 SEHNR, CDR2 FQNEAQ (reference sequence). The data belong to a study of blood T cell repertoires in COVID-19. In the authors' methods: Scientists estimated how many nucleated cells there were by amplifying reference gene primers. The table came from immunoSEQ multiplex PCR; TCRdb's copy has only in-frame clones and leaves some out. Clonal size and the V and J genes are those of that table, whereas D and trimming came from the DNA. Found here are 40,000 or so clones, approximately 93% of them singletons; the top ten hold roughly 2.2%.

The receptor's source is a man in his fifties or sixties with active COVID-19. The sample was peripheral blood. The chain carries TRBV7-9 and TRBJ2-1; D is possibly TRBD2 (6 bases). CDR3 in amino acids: CASSSLWAGLLNNEQFF. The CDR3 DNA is TGTGCCAGCAGCTCCCTGTGGGCGGGACTTCTGAACAATGAGCAGTTCTTC.